Sequencing of this T cell receptor beta chain was carried out in a study of blood T cell repertoires in COVID-19 (dated by TCRdb to 2020 to 2022). The study in broad terms: The collaborator samples originated in the United States, Italy and Spain and spanned the acute and convalescent phases of COVID-19. A de-identified subject ID, COVID-19 status, age in years and sex were almost always included in the sample metadata. Deeply sampled blood TCRbeta repertoires from subjects exposed to, actively infected with, or recovered from COVID-19 were included in the dataset. The prospective study material was composed of cDNA or gDNA derived from T cells, B-cell-depleted T cells, or PBMCs. Samples were obtained from the ongoing ImmuneRACE study (first 160 participants) and from about 1,300 subjects provided by 6 global collaborators. HLA class I and class II types, where available, came from metadata supplied by the sample provider rather than from assay-based typing. A freely available public database, intended as a resource for researchers studying the immune response to SARS-CoV-2, is where the repertoires were released.

Of note for this clone: Its binding antigen is unknown. No much larger clone is present one base from it, and per-base qualities are unavailable.

Study-wide findings and limitations: The amount of clinical and demographic metadata varied by source and participant and was provided uncurated.

Enrolling through a virtual design, the prospective study's participants ranged in age from roughly 18 to 95 years and lived across around 25 United States geographic areas. In the prospective study, cohorts were assigned on the basis of participant-reported clinical history obtained from a screening survey and a study questionnaire. Recovered participants in ImmuneRACE Cohort 3 were defined as having two consecutive negative NP/OP PCR tests, clearance from a healthcare professional, or resolution of symptoms. In the prospective study, whole blood, serum and a nasopharyngeal or oropharyngeal swab were collected from each participant by mobile phlebotomists. Participants in the prospective study had the option to provide additional blood draws and questionnaires over a 2-month period. Before DNA extraction, prospective study blood samples were shipped either frozen or at room temperature. TCRbeta CDR3 regions were amplified from genomic DNA using the immunoSEQ Assay, a bias-controlled multiplex PCR. The authors processed their data as follows. The number of nucleated cells in each sample was estimated by amplification of reference gene primers within the assay. To quantify the absolute abundance of each unique TCRbeta CDR3 rearrangement, sequence reads were collapsed and filtered. For each sample, productive Simpson clonality was calculated by taking the square root of Simpson's diversity index across productive rearrangements. The immuneACCESS repertoire file appears here via TCRdb, limited to in-frame rearrangements. These files lack a portion of the clones; in checked studies, under half of the deficit traces to unresolved V genes, and the cause of the others is not known. The V and J calls and clone size were taken over from that table, and D and trimming were inferred from the DNA. The sample includes around 250,000 clones, with about 87% observed a single time. The top ten constitute approximately 1.7% of the sample.

The sequence came from a woman aged 50 to 65 who had recovered from COVID-19. The sample taken for sequencing was PBMCs or T cells enriched from blood (not recorded which).

Read as DNA, the sequence is TGCGCCAGCAGCTTTAGCGGGAGGTCCTACAATGAGCAGTTCTTC. This yields the protein CASSFSGRSYNEQFF. Rearrangement joined TRBV5-1 to TRBJ2-1; 10 nucleotides in the junction match TRBD2. Sequences SGHRS (CDR1) and YFSETQ (CDR2) are obtained from the germline V gene. Counted from cysteine to phenylalanine, this CDR3 has 15 amino acids. This entry keeps only the CDR3 DNA: 45 bases, framed from base 1. The V end gives up 2 bases and the J end 1 base, leaving 0 bases in the junction not matched to a gene.